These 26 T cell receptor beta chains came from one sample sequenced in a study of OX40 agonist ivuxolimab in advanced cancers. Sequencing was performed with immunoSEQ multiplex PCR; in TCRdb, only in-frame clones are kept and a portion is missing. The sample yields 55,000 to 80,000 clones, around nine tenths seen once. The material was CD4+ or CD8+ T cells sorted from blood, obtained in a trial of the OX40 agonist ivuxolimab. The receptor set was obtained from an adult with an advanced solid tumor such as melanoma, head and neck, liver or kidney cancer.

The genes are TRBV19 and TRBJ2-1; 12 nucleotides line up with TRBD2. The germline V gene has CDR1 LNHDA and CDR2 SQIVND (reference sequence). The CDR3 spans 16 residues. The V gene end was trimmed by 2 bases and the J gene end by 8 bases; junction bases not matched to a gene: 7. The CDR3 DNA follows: TGTGCCAGTAGTATATTGACTAGCGGGAGTTTCGATGAGCAGTTCTTC. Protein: CASSILTSGSFDEQFF.

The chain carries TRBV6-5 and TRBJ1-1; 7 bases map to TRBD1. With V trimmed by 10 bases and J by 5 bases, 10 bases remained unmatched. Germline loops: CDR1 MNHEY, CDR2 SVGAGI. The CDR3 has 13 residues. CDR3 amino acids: CAIRRGRETEAFF. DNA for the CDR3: TGTGCCATAAGGAGGGGGCGCGAGACTGAAGCTTTCTTT.

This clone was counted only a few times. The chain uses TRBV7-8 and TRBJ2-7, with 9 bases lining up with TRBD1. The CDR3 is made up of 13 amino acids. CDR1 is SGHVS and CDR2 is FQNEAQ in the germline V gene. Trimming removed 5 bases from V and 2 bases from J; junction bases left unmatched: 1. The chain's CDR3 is CASSGDRAYEQYF. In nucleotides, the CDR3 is TGTGCCAGCAGCGGGGACAGGGCCTACGAGCAGTACTTC.

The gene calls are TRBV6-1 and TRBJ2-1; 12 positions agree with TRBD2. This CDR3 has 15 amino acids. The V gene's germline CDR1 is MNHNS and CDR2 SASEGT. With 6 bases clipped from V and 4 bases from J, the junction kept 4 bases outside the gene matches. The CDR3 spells CASRVTSGGYNEQFF. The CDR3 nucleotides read TGTGCCAGCAGAGTAACTAGCGGGGGGTACAATGAGCAGTTCTTC.

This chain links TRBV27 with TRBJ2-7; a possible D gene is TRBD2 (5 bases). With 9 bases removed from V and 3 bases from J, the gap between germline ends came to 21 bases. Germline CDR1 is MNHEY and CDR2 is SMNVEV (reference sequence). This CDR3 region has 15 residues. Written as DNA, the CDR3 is TGTGCCAGTCAATCGCAGCGCGAGGGTTTCTACGAGCAGTACTTC. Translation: CASQSQREGFYEQYF.

The CDR3: CASSEHRGAEEKLFF. CDR3 nucleotide sequence: TGTGCCAGCAGTGAACACAGGGGCGCGGAGGAAAAACTGTTTTTT. This chain joins TRBV6-1 and TRBJ1-4; 7 positions match TRBD1. The CDR3 has 15 amino acids. Per the germline V gene, CDR1 is MNHNS and CDR2 is SASEGT. J lost 8 bases, V lost 2 bases, and 8 bases had no gene match.

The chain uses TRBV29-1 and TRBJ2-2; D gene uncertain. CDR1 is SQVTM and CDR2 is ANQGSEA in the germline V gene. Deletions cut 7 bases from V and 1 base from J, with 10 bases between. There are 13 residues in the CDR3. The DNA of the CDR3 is TGCAGCGCAGGACGGCTGAACACCGGGGAGCTGTTTTTT. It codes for CSAGRLNTGELFF.

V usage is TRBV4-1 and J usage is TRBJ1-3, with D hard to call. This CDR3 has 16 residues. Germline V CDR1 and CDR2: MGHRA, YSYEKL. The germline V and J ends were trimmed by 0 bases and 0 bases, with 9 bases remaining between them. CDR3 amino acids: CASSQDLQRSGNTIYF. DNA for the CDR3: TGCGCCAGCAGCCAAGATTTACAGCGCTCTGGAAACACCATATATTTT.

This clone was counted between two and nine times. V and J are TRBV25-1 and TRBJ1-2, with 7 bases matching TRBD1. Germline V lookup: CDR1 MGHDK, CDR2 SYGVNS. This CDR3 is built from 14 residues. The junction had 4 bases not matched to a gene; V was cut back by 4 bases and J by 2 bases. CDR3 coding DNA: TGTGCCAGCAGTGTTGCGGGACAGAACTATGGCTACACCTTC. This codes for CASSVAGQNYGYTF.

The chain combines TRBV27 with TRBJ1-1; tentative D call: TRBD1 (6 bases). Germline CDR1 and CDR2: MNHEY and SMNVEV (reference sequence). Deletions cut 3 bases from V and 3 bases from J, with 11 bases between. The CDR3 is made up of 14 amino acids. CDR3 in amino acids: CASSFKSGDTEAFF. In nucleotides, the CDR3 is TGTGCCAGCAGTTTCAAATCAGGGGACACTGAAGCTTTCTTT.

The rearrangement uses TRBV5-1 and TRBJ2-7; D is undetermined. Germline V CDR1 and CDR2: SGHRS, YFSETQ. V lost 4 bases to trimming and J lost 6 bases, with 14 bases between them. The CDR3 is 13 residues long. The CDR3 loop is CASSPGRAIEQYF. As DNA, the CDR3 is TGCGCCAGCAGCCCCGGTAGGGCGATCGAGCAGTACTTC.

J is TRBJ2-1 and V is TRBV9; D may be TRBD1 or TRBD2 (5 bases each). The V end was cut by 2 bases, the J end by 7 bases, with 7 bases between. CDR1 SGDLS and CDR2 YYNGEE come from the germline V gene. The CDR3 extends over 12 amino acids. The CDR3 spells CASSVRENEQFF. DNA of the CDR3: TGTGCCAGCAGCGTCAGGGAGAATGAGCAGTTCTTC.

This CDR3 reads CASSPSGGGGETQYF. In DNA form, the CDR3 reads TGTGCCAGCAGCCCTAGCGGGGGAGGGGGAGAGACCCAGTACTTC. The V and J genes are TRBV7-2 and TRBJ2-5; 10 bases fit TRBD2. V lost 5 bases, J lost 4 bases, and 7 bases stayed unmatched. The CDR3 totals 15 residues. The germline V gene encodes CDR1 SGHTA and CDR2 FQGNSA.

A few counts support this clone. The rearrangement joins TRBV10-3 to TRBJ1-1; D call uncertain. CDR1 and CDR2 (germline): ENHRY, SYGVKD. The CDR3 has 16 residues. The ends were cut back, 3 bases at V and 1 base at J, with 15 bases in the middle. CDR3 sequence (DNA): TGTGCCATCAGTGACCCGGGCCCTTCTGGGAACACTGAAGCTTTCTTT. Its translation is CAISDPGPSGNTEAFF.

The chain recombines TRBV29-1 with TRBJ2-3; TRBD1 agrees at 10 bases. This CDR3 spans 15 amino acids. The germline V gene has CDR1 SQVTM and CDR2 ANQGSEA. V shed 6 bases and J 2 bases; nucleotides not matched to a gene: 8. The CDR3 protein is CSVAWTGGATDTQYF. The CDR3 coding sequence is TGCAGCGTGGCCTGGACAGGGGGGGCCACAGATACGCAGTATTTT.

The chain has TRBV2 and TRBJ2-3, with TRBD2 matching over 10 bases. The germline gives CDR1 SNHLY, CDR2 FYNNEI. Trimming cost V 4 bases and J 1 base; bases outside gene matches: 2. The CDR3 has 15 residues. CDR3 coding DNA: TGTGCCAGCAGTGTCGGACTAGCGGGCACAGATACGCAGTATTTT. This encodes CASSVGLAGTDTQYF.

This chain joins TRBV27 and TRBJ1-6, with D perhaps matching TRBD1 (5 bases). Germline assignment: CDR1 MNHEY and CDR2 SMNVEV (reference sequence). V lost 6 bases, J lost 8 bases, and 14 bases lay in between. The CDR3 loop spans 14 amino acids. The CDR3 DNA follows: TGTGCCAGCAGCCCCAGGGATCAGCATTCACCCCTCCACTTT. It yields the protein CASSPRDQHSPLHF.

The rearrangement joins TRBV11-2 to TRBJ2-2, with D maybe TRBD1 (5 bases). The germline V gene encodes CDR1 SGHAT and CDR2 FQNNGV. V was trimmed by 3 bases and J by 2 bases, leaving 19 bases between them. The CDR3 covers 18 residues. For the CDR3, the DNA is TGTGCCAGCAGCTTCATAAGAAACCCTCAGGGAAACACCGGGGAGCTGTTTTTT. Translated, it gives CASSFIRNPQGNTGELFF.

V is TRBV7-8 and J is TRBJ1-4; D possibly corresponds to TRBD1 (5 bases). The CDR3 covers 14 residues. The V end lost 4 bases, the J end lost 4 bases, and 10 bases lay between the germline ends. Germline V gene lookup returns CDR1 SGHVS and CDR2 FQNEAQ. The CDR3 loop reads CASSSTVSNEKLFF. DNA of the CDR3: TGTGCCAGCAGCTCGACAGTTAGTAATGAAAAACTGTTTTTT.

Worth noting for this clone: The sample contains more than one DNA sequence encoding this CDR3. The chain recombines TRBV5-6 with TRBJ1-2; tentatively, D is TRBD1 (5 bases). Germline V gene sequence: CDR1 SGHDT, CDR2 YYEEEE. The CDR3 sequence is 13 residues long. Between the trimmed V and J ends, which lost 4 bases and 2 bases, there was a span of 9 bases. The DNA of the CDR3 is TGTGCCAGCAGCAGAGGGACCAACTATGGCTACACCTTC. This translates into CASSRGTNYGYTF.

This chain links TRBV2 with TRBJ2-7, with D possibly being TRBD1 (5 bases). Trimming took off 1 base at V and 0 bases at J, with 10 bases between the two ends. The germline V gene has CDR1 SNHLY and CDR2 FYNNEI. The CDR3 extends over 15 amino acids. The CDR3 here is CASSEGRVDSYEQYF. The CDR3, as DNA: TGTGCCAGCAGTGAAGGCAGGGTAGACTCCTACGAGCAGTACTTC.

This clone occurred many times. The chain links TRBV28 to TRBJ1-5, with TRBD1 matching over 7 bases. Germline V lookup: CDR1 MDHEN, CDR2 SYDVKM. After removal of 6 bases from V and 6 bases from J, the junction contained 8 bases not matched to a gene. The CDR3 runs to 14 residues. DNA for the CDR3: TGTGCCAGCAGCCCTACAGGGGTAAGTCAGCCCCAGCATTTT. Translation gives CASSPTGVSQPQHF.

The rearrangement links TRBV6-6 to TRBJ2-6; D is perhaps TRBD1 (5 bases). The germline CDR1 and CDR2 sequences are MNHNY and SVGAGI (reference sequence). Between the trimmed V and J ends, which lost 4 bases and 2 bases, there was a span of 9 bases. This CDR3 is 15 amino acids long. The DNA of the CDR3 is TGTGCCAGCAGTTGGCAGGGCGCTGGGGCCAACGTCCTGACTTTC. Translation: CASSWQGAGANVLTF.

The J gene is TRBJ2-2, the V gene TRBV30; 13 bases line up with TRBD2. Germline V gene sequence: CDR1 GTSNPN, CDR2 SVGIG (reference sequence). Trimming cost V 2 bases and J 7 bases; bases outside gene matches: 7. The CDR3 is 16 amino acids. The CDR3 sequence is CAWSFPTSGRVGELFF. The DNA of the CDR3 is TGTGCCTGGAGTTTCCCTACTAGCGGGAGGGTCGGGGAGCTGTTTTTT.

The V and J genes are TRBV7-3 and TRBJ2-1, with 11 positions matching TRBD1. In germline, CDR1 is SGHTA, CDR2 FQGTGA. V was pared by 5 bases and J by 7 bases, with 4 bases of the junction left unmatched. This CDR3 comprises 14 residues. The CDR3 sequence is CASSPGTGGNEQFF. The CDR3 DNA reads TGTGCCAGCAGCCCCGGGACAGGGGGGAATGAGCAGTTCTTC.

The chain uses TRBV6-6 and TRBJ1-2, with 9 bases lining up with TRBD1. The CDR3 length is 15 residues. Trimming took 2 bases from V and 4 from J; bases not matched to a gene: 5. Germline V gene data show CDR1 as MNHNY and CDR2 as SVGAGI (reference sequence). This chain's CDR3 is CASSYRGQGSYGYTF. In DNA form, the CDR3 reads TGTGCCAGCAGTTACCGGGGACAGGGAAGCTATGGCTACACCTTC.